The rows below give T cell receptor beta chains drawn from one sample of a study of blood T cells in healthy people across ages. Using its own MiXCR run on the 5' RACE reads, TCRdb lists one record per CDR3 protein. The sample consists of roughly 800,000 distinct CDR3 sequences, around 25% of them appearing once. These same data were also listed under a study on T cells of mothers and their children.

Sequenced: blood. These receptors all stem from a boy aged 5-17 years in good health. Each CDR3 is given with its conserved first and last residue. A D gene is named only where the DNA matches it firmly. Clone size is shown for a subset of rows, as once, few, many or a class of expanded clone.

D	J	size	V	CDR3	DNA
TRBD1	TRBJ2-1	NA	TRBV29-1	CSVDQGAREQFF	TGCAGCGTTGATCAGGGGGCTAGGGAGCAGTTCTTC
TRBD1	TRBJ2-5	NA	TRBV18	CASSPRDRDLETQYF	TGTGCCAGCTCACCACGGGACAGGGACTTAGAGACCCAGTACTTC
NA	TRBJ2-3	few	TRBV20-1	CSARDWAGRTDTQYF	TGCAGTGCTAGAGATTGGGCCGGGCGCACAGATACGCAGTATTTT
TRBD1	TRBJ2-5	NA	TRBV7-3	CASSPGAGGAETQYF	TGTGCCAGCAGCCCCGGGGCAGGGGGCGCAGAGACCCAGTACTTC
TRBD2	TRBJ2-7	few	TRBV13	CASSPPWTSGSSPPQIEQYF	TGTGCCAGCAGCCCCCCTTGGACTAGCGGAAGCTCCCCCCCCCAAATCGAGCAGTACTTC
NA	TRBJ2-5	few	TRBV28	CASSSAGPPQETQYF	TGTGCCAGCAGTTCCGCGGGGCCCCCACAAGAGACCCAGTACTTC
NA	TRBJ1-1	NA	TRBV7-2	CASSLSGGANTEAFF	TGTGCCAGCAGCTTAAGTGGGGGGGCGAACACTGAAGCTTTCTTT
NA	TRBJ2-4	NA	TRBV6-6	CASSYLDIQYF	TGTGCCAGTAGTTACTTGGACATTCAGTACTTC
TRBD2	TRBJ2-7	NA	TRBV7-3	CASSPELAGEGEQYF	TGTGCCAGCAGCCCGGAACTAGCGGGAGAGGGCGAGCAGTACTTC
NA	TRBJ2-1	few	TRBV7-9	CASTTTRIVTYNEQFF	TGTGCCAGCACCACGACTAGAATCGTCACCTACAATGAGCAGTTCTTC